Included here is one T cell receptor beta chain sequence, with context. This entry is derived from a study of blood T cell repertoires in COVID-19. Study overall: Spain, Italy and the United States supplied samples that represented acute and convalescent COVID-19. In each case, the material was cDNA or gDNA derived from T cells, B-cell-depleted T cells, or PBMCs.

Original analysis: Reference gene primers were amplified, and this amplification served to estimate nucleated cell counts. TCRdb's copy holds only in-frame clones and misses some; the assay was immunoSEQ multiplex PCR. D and trimming come from the DNA, and the V and J calls and clone size come from that table. Here the sample spans under 200,000 clones, about 83% being singletons. The length of the CDR3 is 13 residues. Germline V lookup: CDR1 MNHNY, CDR2 SVGAGI (reference sequence). V lost 6 bases to trimming and J lost 7 bases, with 15 bases between them. This clonotype originated in a man aged 18 to 35 with active or convalescent COVID-19. The chain joins TRBV6-6 to TRBJ1-2, with TRBD1 as a possible D gene (5 bases). The specimen was peripheral blood. CDR3 residues: CASRYDSSGGYTF. In DNA, the CDR3 is TGTGCCAGCAGATATGACAGTTCGGGTGGCTACACCTTC.